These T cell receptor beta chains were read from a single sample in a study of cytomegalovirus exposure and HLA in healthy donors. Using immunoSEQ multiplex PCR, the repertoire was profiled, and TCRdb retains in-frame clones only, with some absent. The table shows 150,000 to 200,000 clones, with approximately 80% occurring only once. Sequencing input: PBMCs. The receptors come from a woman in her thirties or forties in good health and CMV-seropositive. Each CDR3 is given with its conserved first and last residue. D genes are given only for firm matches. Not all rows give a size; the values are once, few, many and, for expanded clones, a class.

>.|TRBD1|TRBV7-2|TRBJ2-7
CASSSGQGARMDF
TGTGCCAGCAGTTCTGGACAGGGGGCGCGTATGGACTTC
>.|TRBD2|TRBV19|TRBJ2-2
CASSRLAANTGELFF
TGTGCCAGTAGTCGACTAGCGGCGAACACCGGGGAGCTGTTTTTT
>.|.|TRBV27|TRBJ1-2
CASSPKGLDGDYGYTF
TGTGCCAGCAGTCCCAAGGGACTGGATGGAGACTATGGCTACACCTTC
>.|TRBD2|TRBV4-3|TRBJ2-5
CASSQGSFSGSQETQYF
TGCGCCAGCAGCCAAGGTTCTTTTAGCGGGAGCCAAGAGACCCAGTACTTC
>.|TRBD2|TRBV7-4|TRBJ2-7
CASSLAGVGGSSYEQYF
TGTGCCAGCAGCTTAGCGGGTGTCGGGGGGAGCTCCTACGAGCAGTACTTC
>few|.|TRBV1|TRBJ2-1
CTSSQAPTAGVNNEQFF
TGCACCAGCAGCCAAGCTCCAACAGCGGGAGTGAACAATGAGCAGTTCTTC
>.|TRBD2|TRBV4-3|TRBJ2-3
CASSQSGGQTDTQYF
TGCGCCAGCAGCCAGAGCGGGGGTCAAACAGATACGCAGTATTTT
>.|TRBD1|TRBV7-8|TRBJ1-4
CASSLGTGFEKLFF
TGTGCCAGCAGCTTAGGGACAGGGTTCGAAAAACTGTTTTTT
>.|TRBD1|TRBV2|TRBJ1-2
CARFETGFYYGYTF
TGTGCCAGATTCGAGACAGGGTTTTACTATGGCTACACCTTC
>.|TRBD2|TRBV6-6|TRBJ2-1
CASSYSGGNNEQFF
TGTGCCAGCAGTTACTCCGGGGGGAACAATGAGCAGTTCTTC
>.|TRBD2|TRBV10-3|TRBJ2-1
CAISRTSGGEYEQFF
TGTGCCATCAGCAGGACTAGCGGGGGGGAGTATGAGCAGTTCTTC
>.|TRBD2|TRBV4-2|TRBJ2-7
CASSQETSGTPSYEQYF
TGTGCCAGCAGCCAAGAGACTAGCGGGACCCCCTCCTACGAGCAGTACTTC
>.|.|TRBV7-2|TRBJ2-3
CASSFDRDTQYF
TGTGCCAGCAGCTTCGACAGAGATACGCAGTATTTT
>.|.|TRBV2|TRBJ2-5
CASSDTVQETQYF
TGTGCCAGCAGTGATACAGTTCAAGAGACCCAGTACTTC
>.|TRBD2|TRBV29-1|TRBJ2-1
CSVGLAGGGEQFF
TGCAGCGTGGGACTAGCGGGAGGGGGTGAGCAGTTCTTC
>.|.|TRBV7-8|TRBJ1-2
CASSLEGPADGYTF
TGTGCCAGCAGCTTAGAGGGGCCGGCTGATGGCTACACCTTC
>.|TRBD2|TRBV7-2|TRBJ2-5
CASSFAGGGTQYF
TGTGCCAGCAGCTTCGCCGGGGGGGGGACCCAGTACTTC
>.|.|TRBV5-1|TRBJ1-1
CASSFDPGTEAFF
TGCGCCAGCAGCTTCGACCCGGGGACTGAAGCTTTCTTT
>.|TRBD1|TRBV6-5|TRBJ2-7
CASSPDRGRYEQYF
TGTGCCAGCAGTCCAGACAGGGGGAGGTACGAGCAGTACTTC
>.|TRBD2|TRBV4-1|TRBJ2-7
CASSQDQVGRITYEQYF
TGCGCCAGCAGCCAAGATCAGGTCGGGAGGATCACCTACGAGCAGTACTTC
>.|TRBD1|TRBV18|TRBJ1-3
CASSPGTGAGNTIYF
TGTGCCAGCTCACCCGGGACAGGGGCTGGAAACACCATATATTTT
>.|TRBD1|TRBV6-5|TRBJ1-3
CASSYSGQRTGNTIYF
TGTGCCAGCAGTTACTCGGGACAGAGAACTGGAAACACCATATATTTT
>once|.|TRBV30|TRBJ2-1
CAWSDRAYNEQFF
TGTGCCTGGAGTGACAGGGCCTACAATGAGCAGTTCTTC
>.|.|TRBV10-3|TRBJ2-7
CAISESSEQGYEQYF
TGTGCCATCAGTGAGTCGAGTGAACAGGGCTACGAGCAGTACTTC
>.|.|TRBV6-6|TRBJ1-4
CASRLGGTNEKLFF
TGTGCCAGTCGATTGGGGGGGACTAATGAAAAACTGTTTTTT
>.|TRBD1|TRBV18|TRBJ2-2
CASSPQNRGTGELFF
TGTGCCAGCTCACCACAAAACAGGGGCACCGGGGAGCTGTTTTTT
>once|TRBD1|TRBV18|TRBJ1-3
CASSPMFTRQGPSGNTIYF
TGTGCCAGCTCACCTATGTTTACGAGACAGGGGCCCTCTGGAAACACCATATATTTT
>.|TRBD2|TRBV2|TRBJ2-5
CASSARLAGGGETQYF
TGTGCCAGCAGTGCCCGACTAGCGGGAGGGGGAGAGACCCAGTACTTC
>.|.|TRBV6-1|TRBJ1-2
CASSQGNYGYTF
TGTGCCAGCAGCCAGGGCAACTATGGCTACACCTTC
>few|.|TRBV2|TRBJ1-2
CASSFNPRSGYTF
TGTGCCAGCAGTTTTAATCCGAGAAGTGGCTACACCTTC
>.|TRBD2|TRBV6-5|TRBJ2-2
CASSGGDGELFF
TGTGCCAGCAGTGGGGGGGACGGGGAGCTGTTTTTT
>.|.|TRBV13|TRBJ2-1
CASSLVAGSYNEQFF
TGTGCCAGCAGCTTAGTGGCGGGATCCTACAATGAGCAGTTCTTC
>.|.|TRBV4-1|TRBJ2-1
CASSQEPTRGSYNEQFF
TGCGCCAGCAGCCAAGAGCCGACCAGGGGATCCTACAATGAGCAGTTCTTC
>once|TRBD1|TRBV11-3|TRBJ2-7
CASSPRDRDYEQYF
TGTGCCAGCAGCCCTCGGGACAGGGACTACGAGCAGTACTTC
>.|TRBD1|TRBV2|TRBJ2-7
CASRGTGSYEQYF
TGTGCCAGCAGAGGGACAGGTTCCTACGAGCAGTACTTC
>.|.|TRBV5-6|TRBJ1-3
CASSTQGGNTIYF
TGTGCCAGCAGCACCCAGGGAGGAAACACCATATATTTT
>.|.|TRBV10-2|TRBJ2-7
CASSDRGRPYEQYF
TGCGCCAGCAGTGACAGGGGCCGACCCTACGAGCAGTACTTC
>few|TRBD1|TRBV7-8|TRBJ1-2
CASTPGTGNGYTF
TGTGCCTCGACTCCCGGGACAGGGAATGGCTACACCTTC
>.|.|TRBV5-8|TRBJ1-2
CASTLRPGTNYGYTF
TGTGCCAGCACCCTCAGGCCCGGGACTAACTATGGCTACACCTTC
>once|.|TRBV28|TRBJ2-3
CASSLAGVYGTDTQYF
TGTGCCAGCAGTTTGGCAGGGGTTTATGGCACAGATACGCAGTATTTT
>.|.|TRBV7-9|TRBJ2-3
CASRAPGSTDTQYF
TGTGCCAGCAGGGCGCCAGGCAGCACAGATACGCAGTATTTT
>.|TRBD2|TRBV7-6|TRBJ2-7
CASSFTSGLTYEQYF
TGTGCCAGCAGCTTTACTAGCGGGCTCACCTACGAGCAGTACTTC
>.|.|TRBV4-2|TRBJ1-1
CASSQEPGMNTEAFF
TGTGCCAGCAGCCAAGAACCAGGGATGAACACTGAAGCTTTCTTT
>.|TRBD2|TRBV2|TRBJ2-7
CASSETAGAAYEQYF
TGTGCCAGCAGTGAAACAGCGGGGGCCGCCTACGAGCAGTACTTC
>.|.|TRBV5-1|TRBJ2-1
CASSLSHSSYNEQFF
TGCGCCAGCAGCTTGTCCCATAGCTCCTACAATGAGCAGTTCTTC
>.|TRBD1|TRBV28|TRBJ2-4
CASSRDRSKNIQYF
TGTGCCAGCAGCCGGGACAGGAGCAAAAACATTCAGTACTTC
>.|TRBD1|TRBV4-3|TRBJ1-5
CASSQGQGGDQPQHF
TGCGCCAGCAGCCAAGGACAGGGGGGCGACCAGCCCCAGCATTTT
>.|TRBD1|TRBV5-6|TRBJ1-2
CASSWGQTYGYTF
TGTGCCAGCAGCTGGGGACAGACTTATGGCTACACCTTC
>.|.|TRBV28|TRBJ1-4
CASSFRAPGRGEKLFF
TGTGCCAGCAGTTTTCGGGCCCCAGGGCGGGGTGAAAAACTGTTTTTT
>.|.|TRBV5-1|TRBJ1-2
CASSLALTGSYGYTF
TGCGCCAGCAGCTTGGCCCTTACAGGGAGCTATGGCTACACCTTC
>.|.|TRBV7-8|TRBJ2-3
CASSSGRSTDTQYF
TGTGCCAGCAGCAGCGGCAGAAGCACAGATACGCAGTATTTT
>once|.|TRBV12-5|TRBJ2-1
CASGLADGQGGYNEQFF
TGTGCTAGTGGTTTGGCCGACGGTCAGGGAGGCTACAATGAGCAGTTCTTC
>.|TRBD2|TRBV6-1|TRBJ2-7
CASRESGRVDEQYF
TGTGCCAGCAGAGAATCCGGGAGGGTCGACGAGCAGTACTTC
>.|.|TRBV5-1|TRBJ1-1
CASSRPDRENTEAFF
TGCGCCAGCAGCCGCCCCGACAGAGAGAACACTGAAGCTTTCTTT